A selection of T cell receptor beta chains follows, all from one sample in a study of shared clonotypes between healthy human individuals. Sequencing used immunoSEQ multiplex PCR; TCRdb keeps in-frame clones, though not all of them. The sample comprises around 1.4 million clones, approximately 98.5% of which are singletons, and 0.3% to 0.45% rests with the top ten. Material for sequencing was naive CD4+ T cells sorted from blood. The receptors were gathered from a man under 40 in good health. Each CDR3 is given with its conserved first and last residue. The order of the fields is CDR3 protein, CDR3 DNA, clone size, D gene, J gene, V gene. D genes are given only for firm matches. Only part of the rows carry a size: once, few, many, or a class if the clone is expanded.

CDR3aa: CATSRDSLAEWITEAFF
CDR3nt: TGTGCCACCAGCAGAGATTCTCTTGCCGAGTGGATCACTGAAGCTTTCTTT
abundance: .
d_gene: .
j_gene: TRBJ1-1
v_gene: TRBV15

CDR3aa: CASRLAGPNRDRPEAFF
CDR3nt: TGTGCAAGTCGCTTAGCGGGTCCAAACCGGGACAGGCCTGAAGCTTTCTTT
abundance: .
d_gene: .
j_gene: TRBJ1-1
v_gene: TRBV12-2

CDR3aa: CASSVTSGRAGELFF
CDR3nt: TGTGCCAGTAGTGTTACTAGCGGGAGGGCCGGGGAGCTGTTTTTT
abundance: .
d_gene: TRBD2
j_gene: TRBJ2-2
v_gene: TRBV19

CDR3aa: CATLDAGYTF
CDR3nt: TGTGCCACCCTGGACGCAGGCTACACCTTC
abundance: .
d_gene: .
j_gene: TRBJ1-2
v_gene: TRBV10-3

CDR3aa: CASSATFSSYNEQFF
CDR3nt: TGTGCCAGTAGCGCGACTTTCAGCTCCTACAATGAGCAGTTCTTC
abundance: .
d_gene: .
j_gene: TRBJ2-1
v_gene: TRBV19

CDR3aa: CASSLARPYETQYF
CDR3nt: TGCGCCAGCAGCTTGGCCCGGCCTTACGAGACCCAGTACTTC
abundance: .
d_gene: .
j_gene: TRBJ2-5
v_gene: TRBV5-1

CDR3aa: CASYRGRNTQYF
CDR3nt: TGTGCCAGCTATCGCGGGAGAAATACGCAGTATTTT
abundance: .
d_gene: TRBD2
j_gene: TRBJ2-3
v_gene: TRBV27

CDR3aa: CASSEVVGDTQYF
CDR3nt: TGTGCCAGCAGTGAAGTGGTAGGAGATACGCAGTATTTT
abundance: once
d_gene: .
j_gene: TRBJ2-3
v_gene: TRBV6-1

CDR3aa: CASSRDMNTGELFF
CDR3nt: TGTGCCAGCAGCCGGGACATGAACACCGGGGAGCTGTTTTTT
abundance: .
d_gene: .
j_gene: TRBJ2-2
v_gene: TRBV18

CDR3aa: CASSWRASLIVSGELFF
CDR3nt: TGTGCCAGCAGCTGGAGGGCTAGCCTAATAGTGTCCGGGGAGCTGTTTTTT
abundance: .
d_gene: .
j_gene: TRBJ2-2
v_gene: TRBV7-2

CDR3aa: CASSGGLGETQYF
CDR3nt: TGTGCCAGCAGCGGTGGTTTGGGGGAGACCCAGTACTTC
abundance: .
d_gene: .
j_gene: TRBJ2-5
v_gene: TRBV7-3

CDR3aa: CSAEDMIRGQTQYF
CDR3nt: TGCAGCGCTGAAGATATGATCAGGGGCCAGACCCAGTACTTC
abundance: few
d_gene: .
j_gene: TRBJ2-5
v_gene: TRBV29-1

CDR3aa: CAWSAGQANEQFF
CDR3nt: TGTGCCTGGAGCGCCGGACAGGCCAATGAGCAGTTCTTC
abundance: once
d_gene: TRBD1
j_gene: TRBJ2-1
v_gene: TRBV30

CDR3aa: CASSDPASEQYF
CDR3nt: TGTGCCAGCAGTGACCCAGCTAGCGAGCAGTACTTC
abundance: .
d_gene: .
j_gene: TRBJ2-7
v_gene: TRBV2

CDR3aa: CASSPQAVIGTDTQYF
CDR3nt: TGTGCCAGCTCACCACAAGCGGTGATAGGCACAGATACGCAGTATTTT
abundance: .
d_gene: .
j_gene: TRBJ2-3
v_gene: TRBV18

CDR3aa: CASRVGNQPQHF
CDR3nt: TGTGCCAGCAGGGTGGGCAATCAGCCCCAGCATTTT
abundance: .
d_gene: .
j_gene: TRBJ1-5
v_gene: TRBV25-1

CDR3aa: CASSLEAGAHSGEQYF
CDR3nt: TGCGCCAGCAGCTTGGAAGCAGGGGCTCACTCTGGGGAGCAGTACTTC
abundance: .
d_gene: .
j_gene: TRBJ2-7
v_gene: TRBV5-1

CDR3aa: CASSPRGSTYEQYF
CDR3nt: TGTGCCAGCAGTCCGCGAGGGAGTACCTACGAGCAGTACTTC
abundance: .
d_gene: .
j_gene: TRBJ2-7
v_gene: TRBV6-6

CDR3aa: CASSYSKGPGGAFF
CDR3nt: TGTGCCAGCAGTTACTCGAAGGGCCCCGGGGGGGCTTTCTTT
abundance: .
d_gene: .
j_gene: TRBJ1-1
v_gene: TRBV6-5

CDR3aa: CASSVQGQSTDTQYF
CDR3nt: TGTGCCAGCAGCGTTCAGGGGCAGAGCACAGATACGCAGTATTTT
abundance: .
d_gene: .
j_gene: TRBJ2-3
v_gene: TRBV9

CDR3aa: CASSLSPLSDSNYGYTF
CDR3nt: TGTGCCAGCAGCTTAAGCCCGCTTAGTGACAGTAACTATGGCTACACCTTC
abundance: .
d_gene: .
j_gene: TRBJ1-2
v_gene: TRBV7-3

CDR3aa: CAWMVVNTEAFF
CDR3nt: TGTGCCTGGATGGTCGTGAACACTGAAGCTTTCTTT
abundance: .
d_gene: .
j_gene: TRBJ1-1
v_gene: TRBV30

CDR3aa: CEGLRNTEAFF
CDR3nt: TGTGAGGGACTCCGGAACACTGAAGCTTTCTTT
abundance: .
d_gene: .
j_gene: TRBJ1-1
v_gene: TRBV12-2

CDR3aa: CASSPPTGATDEQYF
CDR3nt: TGCGCCAGCAGCCCGCCGACAGGGGCCACCGACGAGCAGTACTTC
abundance: .
d_gene: TRBD1
j_gene: TRBJ2-7
v_gene: TRBV5-1

CDR3aa: CASSPPVGLNTGELFF
CDR3nt: TGTGCCAGCTCACCACCTGTCGGGCTGAACACCGGGGAGCTGTTTTTT
abundance: .
d_gene: .
j_gene: TRBJ2-2
v_gene: TRBV18

CDR3aa: CASTLGVGELFF
CDR3nt: TGTGCCAGCACCCTGGGCGTCGGGGAGCTGTTTTTT
abundance: once
d_gene: .
j_gene: TRBJ2-2
v_gene: TRBV5-5

CDR3aa: CASSQDFSQGSTLADLNIQYF
CDR3nt: TGCGCCAGCAGCCAAGATTTCTCCCAGGGATCGACCCTGGCTGACTTAAACATTCAGTACTTC
abundance: once
d_gene: .
j_gene: TRBJ2-4
v_gene: TRBV4-3

CDR3aa: CASSFEGARYEQYF
CDR3nt: TGCGCCAGCAGTTTTGAGGGGGCGCGGTACGAGCAGTACTTC
abundance: .
d_gene: TRBD1
j_gene: TRBJ2-7
v_gene: TRBV5-1

CDR3aa: CASSPPLGEDSYEQYF
CDR3nt: TGTGCCAGCTCACCTCCTCTAGGGGAGGACTCCTACGAGCAGTACTTC
abundance: .
d_gene: .
j_gene: TRBJ2-7
v_gene: TRBV18

CDR3aa: CASSLVWGYGANVLTF
CDR3nt: TGTGCCAGCAGCTTAGTATGGGGCTATGGGGCCAACGTCCTGACTTTC
abundance: .
d_gene: .
j_gene: TRBJ2-6
v_gene: TRBV11-2

CDR3aa: CASSLWWTGGGNTGELFF
CDR3nt: TGTGCCAGCAGTTTATGGTGGACAGGGGGCGGGAACACCGGGGAGCTGTTTTTT
abundance: .
d_gene: TRBD1
j_gene: TRBJ2-2
v_gene: TRBV28

CDR3aa: CASSDRGHEQFF
CDR3nt: TGCGCCAGCAGTGACAGGGGGCATGAGCAGTTCTTC
abundance: .
d_gene: TRBD1
j_gene: TRBJ2-1
v_gene: TRBV10-1

CDR3aa: CASTDDNPYEQYF
CDR3nt: TGTGCCAGCACCGACGACAATCCCTACGAGCAGTACTTC
abundance: .
d_gene: .
j_gene: TRBJ2-7
v_gene: TRBV28

CDR3aa: CATSKREGIYEQYF
CDR3nt: TGTGCCACCAGCAAGCGGGAGGGTATCTACGAGCAGTACTTC
abundance: .
d_gene: TRBD2
j_gene: TRBJ2-7
v_gene: TRBV15

CDR3aa: CSLGGEALGETQYF
CDR3nt: TGCAGCCTTGGGGGGGAGGCTTTGGGAGAGACCCAGTACTTC
abundance: .
d_gene: TRBD2
j_gene: TRBJ2-5
v_gene: TRBV29-1

CDR3aa: CASRTGPMGYEQYF
CDR3nt: TGTGCCAGCAGAACCGGGCCGATGGGGTATGAGCAGTACTTC
abundance: .
d_gene: .
j_gene: TRBJ2-7
v_gene: TRBV6-5

CDR3aa: CSASFQDTQYF
CDR3nt: TGCAGTGCTAGCTTTCAGGATACGCAGTATTTT
abundance: once
d_gene: .
j_gene: TRBJ2-3
v_gene: TRBV20-1

CDR3aa: CAWSVGRGVGYTF
CDR3nt: TGTGCCTGGAGTGTGGGCCGGGGGGTTGGCTACACCTTC
abundance: .
d_gene: .
j_gene: TRBJ1-2
v_gene: TRBV30

CDR3aa: CAISGQIYNEQFF
CDR3nt: TGTGCCATCAGTGGACAGATATACAATGAGCAGTTCTTC
abundance: .
d_gene: .
j_gene: TRBJ2-1
v_gene: TRBV10-3

CDR3aa: CASSTGGTVDTEAFF
CDR3nt: TGTGCCAGCAGCACTGGAGGGACGGTGGACACTGAAGCTTTCTTT
abundance: .
d_gene: .
j_gene: TRBJ1-1
v_gene: TRBV5-4

CDR3aa: CASSLPGSISYNEQFF
CDR3nt: TGTGCCAGCAGCTTGCCAGGGTCTATATCCTACAATGAGCAGTTCTTC
abundance: .
d_gene: .
j_gene: TRBJ2-1
v_gene: TRBV5-4

CDR3aa: CASRGPNNQPQHF
CDR3nt: TGCGCCAGCAGGGGACCAAACAATCAGCCCCAGCATTTT
abundance: .
d_gene: .
j_gene: TRBJ1-5
v_gene: TRBV10-2

CDR3aa: CASSLAQTDNEQFF
CDR3nt: TGTGCCAGCAGCTTAGCACAGACGGACAATGAGCAGTTCTTC
abundance: .
d_gene: .
j_gene: TRBJ2-1
v_gene: TRBV13

CDR3aa: CASSPLTGGYGYTF
CDR3nt: TGTGCCAGCAGCCCCCTTACAGGCGGCTATGGCTACACCTTC
abundance: .
d_gene: .
j_gene: TRBJ1-2
v_gene: TRBV11-2

CDR3aa: CAWMVGGTEAFF
CDR3nt: TGTGCCTGGATGGTCGGGGGCACTGAAGCTTTCTTT
abundance: .
d_gene: .
j_gene: TRBJ1-1
v_gene: TRBV30

CDR3aa: CASSDGPGTEAFF
CDR3nt: TGCGCCAGCAGTGACGGCCCGGGGACTGAAGCTTTCTTT
abundance: .
d_gene: .
j_gene: TRBJ1-1
v_gene: TRBV10-1

CDR3aa: CATSRDGRGLEKLFF
CDR3nt: TGTGCCACCAGCAGAGATGGGCGGGGCCTCGAAAAACTGTTTTTT
abundance: .
d_gene: .
j_gene: TRBJ1-4
v_gene: TRBV15

CDR3aa: CASSSRTGSGTEAFF
CDR3nt: TGTGCCAGCAGCTCCCGGACAGGGTCGGGCACTGAAGCTTTCTTT
abundance: .
d_gene: TRBD1
j_gene: TRBJ1-1
v_gene: TRBV9

CDR3aa: CASSYDTSYNEQFF
CDR3nt: TGTGCCAGCAGTTACGATACCTCCTACAATGAGCAGTTCTTC
abundance: .
d_gene: .
j_gene: TRBJ2-1
v_gene: TRBV6-5

CDR3aa: CAIAGTSRVTEAFF
CDR3nt: TGTGCCATCGCCGGGACTTCTAGAGTTACTGAAGCTTTCTTT
abundance: .
d_gene: .
j_gene: TRBJ1-1
v_gene: TRBV10-3

CDR3aa: CASSLDIRTTYYEELFF
CDR3nt: TGTGCCAGCAGCTTAGACATCAGGACAACCTACTACGAGGAGCTGTTTTTT
abundance: .
d_gene: .
j_gene: TRBJ2-2
v_gene: TRBV7-8

CDR3aa: CATHASGRTMNTEAFF
CDR3nt: TGTGCCACCCATGCCTCAGGCCGGACTATGAACACTGAAGCTTTCTTT
abundance: .
d_gene: .
j_gene: TRBJ1-1
v_gene: TRBV19

CDR3aa: CASSLEGFTGELFF
CDR3nt: TGTGCCAGCAGCTTGGAAGGGTTCACCGGGGAGCTGTTTTTT
abundance: .
d_gene: .
j_gene: TRBJ2-2
v_gene: TRBV5-4